This T cell receptor beta chain was documented in a study of tumor-infiltrating lymphocytes in primary liver carcinoma. Across the whole study: Stage T1-T3 N0M0 tumors measured about 4.2 to 11 cm at most.

The study co-extracted DNA and RNA from about 20-30 mg of unsorted bulk tissue. The patients had histopathologically diagnosed primary liver carcinoma, and their disease was treated by surgical resection. More than 85% viable tumor cells made up every tumor sample. Notes on the study in general: Pairs comparing tumor with adjacent tissue or blood overlapped less than pairs drawn from tumor regions.

cDNA specific to TCR beta was made from around 530 ng of total RNA, with a constant-region primer employed for priming. ARM-PCR was slightly modified, and three nested multiplex PCR rounds with it gave rise to the TCR beta libraries. Using its own MiXCR run on the multiplex PCR reads, TCRdb lists one record per CDR3 protein. The sample contains more than 90,000 distinct CDR3 sequences, around two thirds of which appear only once. Regarding this clonotype: Its specificity is not known.

The clonotype was recovered from an older woman with primary liver carcinoma and hepatitis B virus infection. The sample comprised liver tumor tissue from sampling region 2. Subset here: tumor region T2, inferior pole.

The CDR3 nucleotides are TGTGCCACCAGCAGAGATGGCGCGGGTTCAATTTCTAACTATGGCTACACCTTC. Amino acid sequence: CATSRDGAGSISNYGYTF. The chain carries TRBV15 and TRBJ1-2; D unresolved. The CDR3 is 18 amino acids. Germline CDR1 LNHNV, CDR2 YYDKDF (reference sequence). Trimming shortened V by 0 bases and J by 0 bases, and 17 bases separated the two germline ends.